The clone carrying this T cell receptor (beta chain) was observed many times. Its specificity is unknown. TCRdb used MiXCR to reprocess the RACE reads, holding one entry per CDR3 protein. The profile shows roughly 30,000 distinct CDR3 sequences, 8% to 10% of them singletons. The time point was: patch test 2, 6 weeks after DPC sensitization. Treatment in this sample: therapeutic diphenylcyclopropenone sensitization with weekly scalp DPC. The data derive from a study of human T cells and chemical hapten exposure. On the study more broadly: Alopecia areata, totalis or universalis affected patients, mainly female. Findings of the study overall: The immune response of these alopecia patients might not match healthy individuals'. PT1 expanded TCR numbers tracked positively with patch test score.

The CDR3 sequence is 13 residues long. Trimming removed 3 bases at V and 2 bases at J, with 8 bases between. CDR1 is SGHRS and CDR2 is YFSETQ in the germline V gene. This sequence originates from a man in his thirties or forties with alopecia areata. Some clones in this sample may be carry-over from other donors' samples. The chain recombines TRBV5-1 with TRBJ1-1; D is unresolved. The sample here was whole blood, taken in connection with sensitization to the hapten diphenylcyclopropenone (DPC). This chain's CDR3 is CASSSGYNTEAFF. The CDR3 DNA reads as TGCGCCAGCAGCTCCGGTTATAACACTGAAGCTTTCTTT.